The 30 T cell receptor beta chains below all came from one sample that was sequenced in a study of blood T cell repertoires in COVID-19. The protocol was immunoSEQ multiplex PCR, while the TCRdb copy is restricted to in-frame clones and leaves out a portion. Of about 210,000 clones listed, approximately 87% are singletons. Sequenced input: peripheral blood. These receptors were collected from a man aged 55 to 70 who had recovered from COVID-19.

This chain joins TRBV20-1 and TRBJ1-1; no definite D call. The CDR3 has 14 residues. Trimming took off 3 bases at V and 1 base at J, with 12 bases between the two ends. Germline V gene data show CDR1 as DFQATT and CDR2 as SNEGSKA (reference sequence). The CDR3 loop is CSASALTGNTEAFF. CDR3 bases: TGCAGTGCTAGTGCCCTTACTGGGAACACTGAAGCTTTCTTT.

This chain uses TRBV12-5 with TRBJ2-7, with TRBD2 matching 12 bases. This CDR3 comprises 18 residues. Trimming cost V 5 bases and J 2 bases; bases outside gene matches: 13. Per the germline V gene, CDR1 is LGHNT and CDR2 is FRNRAP. The chain's CDR3 is CASGLSWTSGISPYEQYF. CDR3 DNA: TGTGCTAGTGGTCTCTCTTGGACTAGCGGGATTTCCCCCTACGAGCAGTACTTC.

The V and J genes are TRBV5-4 and TRBJ1-3; 9 bases agree with TRBD1. Germline-derived CDR1 and CDR2 are SGHNT and YYREEE (reference sequence). V was clipped by 4 bases and J by 0 bases; unmatched bases: 2. The CDR3 spans 15 residues. CDR3 in DNA: TGTGCCAGCAGCCGGGACAGGGTCTCTGGAAACACCATATATTTT. It codes for CASSRDRVSGNTIYF.

The chain uses TRBV2 and TRBJ2-7; the D is unclear. The CDR3 runs to 11 residues. CDR1 is SNHLY, CDR2 FYNNEI, per germline. The germline V and J ends were trimmed by 5 bases and 3 bases, with 5 bases remaining between them. The CDR3 nucleotides read TGTGCCAGCAGTACTGTCTACGAGCAGTACTTC. This sequence encodes CASSTVYEQYF. Variable domain in full (rest from reference TRBV2 and TRBJ2-7): EPEVTQTPSHQVTQMGQEVILRCVPISNHLYFYWYRQILGQKVEFLVSFYNNEISEKSEIFDDQFSVERPDGSNFTLKIRSTKLEDSAMYFCASSTVYEQYFGPGTRLTVT.

The chain joins TRBV27 to TRBJ2-2; TRBD1 aligns across 8 bases. Trimming cost V 4 bases and J 3 bases; bases outside gene matches: 4. Germline V lookup: CDR1 MNHEY, CDR2 SMNVEV (reference sequence). This CDR3 is built from 15 residues. CDR3 loop: CASSYTGGHTGELFF. The DNA of the CDR3 is TGTGCCAGCAGTTACACAGGGGGGCACACCGGGGAGCTGTTTTTT.

The CDR3 nucleotides are TGTGCCAGCAGCCCCCGGACAGGGAAGGCCTACGAGCAGTACTTC. Translating it yields CASSPRTGKAYEQYF. This rearrangement joins TRBV7-3 to TRBJ2-7; 8 positions match TRBD1. This CDR3 region has 15 residues. Trimming took 5 bases from V and 2 from J; bases not matched to a gene: 8. Germline V gene sequence: CDR1 SGHTA, CDR2 FQGTGA.

About this clone: The sample has other DNA sequences that encode this CDR3 too. The rearrangement uses TRBV27 and TRBJ2-7, with 10 bases that match TRBD2. CDR1 is MNHEY, CDR2 SMNVEV, per germline (reference sequence). The J segment lost 4 bases and the V segment lost 5 bases, leaving 5 bases of the junction unmatched. This CDR3 has 14 amino acids. The CDR3 reads CASSRAGGLYEQYF. CDR3 in DNA: TGTGCCAGCAGTCGAGCGGGGGGGTTATACGAGCAGTACTTC.

The rearrangement links TRBV27 to TRBJ2-1, with D unclear. This CDR3 is built from 13 residues. The V end lost 6 bases, the J end lost 9 bases, and 15 bases lay between the germline ends. Germline V gene data show CDR1 as MNHEY and CDR2 as SMNVEV (reference sequence). The CDR3 region is CASSSAYRTEQFF. The CDR3 nucleotides are TGTGCCAGCAGCTCCGCCTATCGAACTGAGCAGTTCTTC.

The rearrangement links TRBV7-9 to TRBJ1-3, with 8 bases that match TRBD1. The germline V gene has CDR1 SEHNR and CDR2 FQNEAQ (reference sequence). V lost 6 bases to trimming and J lost 0 bases; unmatched junction nucleotides: 7. This CDR3 is built from 16 residues. CDR3 DNA sequence: TGTGCCAGCAGTCTCTCCGGGACAGGCTCTGGAAACACCATATATTTT. Translated, it gives CASSLSGTGSGNTIYF. The full variable domain, completed using reference TRBV7-9 and TRBJ1-3, is DTGVSQNPRHKITKRGQNVTFRCDPISEHNRLYWYRQTLGQGPEFLTYFQNEAQLEKSRLLSDRFSAERPKGSFSTLEIQRTEQGDSAMYLCASSLSGTGSGNTIYFGEGSWLTVV.

J is TRBJ1-4 and V is TRBV7-9; TRBD1 matches at 8 bases. V dropped 6 bases and J dropped 3; count of bases not matched to a gene: 18. This CDR3 comprises 19 residues. The V gene's germline CDR1 is SEHNR and CDR2 FQNEAQ (reference sequence). The CDR3 nucleotides read TGTGCCAGCAGTTCTCCCCCGCCGAGACAGGGGCAGTCTAATGAAAAACTGTTTTTT. It specifies CASSSPPPRQGQSNEKLFF.

The V gene is TRBV3-1 (or the pseudogene TRBV3-2), the J gene TRBJ2-1; TRBD2 matches at 7 bases. Trimming cost V 0 bases and J 9 bases; bases outside gene matches: 17. CDR3 size: 18 residues. In germline, CDR1 is LGHDT, CDR2 YNNKEL (reference sequence). CDR3 coding DNA: TGTGCCAGCAGCCAAGATCCCCGGGGTCGCGGGAGTCGGGGTGAGCAGTTCTTC. Amino acids: CASSQDPRGRGSRGEQFF.

The chain has TRBV5-1 and TRBJ2-1; 9 nucleotides line up with TRBD2. In germline, CDR1 is SGHRS, CDR2 YFSETQ. This CDR3 spans 17 amino acids. The V gene end was trimmed by 4 bases and the J gene end by 6 bases; junction bases not matched to a gene: 14. The CDR3 protein is CASSNGAGGPNGNEQFF. The CDR3 nucleotides are TGCGCCAGCAGCAATGGAGCGGGGGGACCGAACGGCAATGAGCAGTTCTTC.

Here the CDR3 DNA reads TGTGCCAGCAGCTTAAATGAGGCCCCCAATGAGCAGTTCTTC. Amino acid sequence: CASSLNEAPNEQFF. The chain links TRBV7-8 to TRBJ2-1; unclear D gene. The CDR3 sequence is 14 residues long. The ends were cut back, 2 bases at V and 6 bases at J, with 11 bases in the middle. Per the germline V gene, CDR1 is SGHVS and CDR2 is FQNEAQ.

This chain links TRBV3-1 (or the pseudogene TRBV3-2) with TRBJ2-3; tentative D call: TRBD1 (5 bases). V gave up 4 bases and J gave up 2 bases, with 13 bases separating them. The germline CDR1 and CDR2 sequences are LGHDT and YNNKEL (reference sequence). The CDR3 is 15 residues long. The CDR3 loop is CASSRDTGFTDTQYF. CDR3 coding DNA: TGTGCCAGCAGCCGAGACACAGGTTTCACAGATACGCAGTATTTT.

V gene TRBV27 combines with J gene TRBJ2-7; 10 bases are a match to TRBD1. The CDR3 sequence is 15 residues long. V was pared by 0 bases and J by 6 bases, with 5 bases of the junction left unmatched. CDR1 is MNHEY, CDR2 SMNVEV, per germline (reference sequence). CDR3 nucleotide sequence: TGTGCCAGCAGTTTATCGCGGACAGGGGGTCGCGAGCAGTACTTC. Protein sequence: CASSLSRTGGREQYF.

The chain is built from TRBV14 and TRBJ1-1; 7 bases match TRBD1. V was pared by 0 bases and J by 4 bases, with 11 bases of the junction left unmatched. The CDR3 runs 17 residues. Germline CDR1 and CDR2: SGHDN and FVKESK. The CDR3 reads CASSQDPSARGATEAFF. As DNA, the CDR3 is TGTGCCAGCAGCCAAGACCCGTCGGCCAGGGGGGCCACTGAAGCTTTCTTT.

This clone came up once. The chain combines TRBV30 with TRBJ1-2, with 9 bases that match TRBD1. The germline CDR1 and CDR2 sequences are GTSNPN and SVGIG (reference sequence). This CDR3 contains 13 residues. V lost 4 bases to trimming and J lost 3 bases; unmatched junction nucleotides: 3. CDR3 nucleotide sequence: TGTGCCTGGAATACAGGGGGCCACTATGGCTACACCTTC. Amino acid sequence: CAWNTGGHYGYTF.

The chain uses TRBV11-2 and TRBJ2-1, with D tentatively TRBD2 (6 bases). Germline CDR1 is SGHAT and CDR2 is FQNNGV. Trimming cost V 8 bases and J 4 bases, with 18 bases left between them. CDR3 length: 15 residues. CDR3 sequence (DNA): TGTGCCAGCCGGTCCCCGGGACTCCCATACAATGAGCAGTTCTTC. It encodes CASRSPGLPYNEQFF. Combining the CDR3 with reference TRBV11-2 and TRBJ2-1 gives the whole variable domain EAGVAQSPRYKIIEKRQSVAFWCNPISGHATLYWYQQILGQGPKLLIQFQNNGVVDDSQLPKDRFSAERLKGVDSTLKIQPAKLEDSAVYLCASRSPGLPYNEQFFGPGTRLTVL.

The chain has TRBV14 and TRBJ2-3, with TRBD2 identical over 7 bases. CDR1 and CDR2 from the germline V gene are SGHDN and FVKESK. V lost 1 base to trimming and J lost 6 bases; unmatched junction nucleotides: 7. This CDR3 comprises 15 residues. The CDR3 sequence: CASSQVGGTADTQYF. CDR3 coding DNA: TGTGCCAGCAGCCAAGTGGGGGGGACTGCGGATACGCAGTATTTT.

V and J are TRBV2 and TRBJ2-7; 14 bases map to TRBD2. The V segment lost 8 bases and the J segment 4 bases; nucleotides outside the gene matches: 1. The CDR3 extends over 13 amino acids. CDR1 and CDR2 (germline): SNHLY, FYNNEI. CDR3 sequence reads: CASGLAGGYEQYF. The CDR3 DNA reads as TGTGCCAGCGGACTAGCGGGAGGTTACGAGCAGTACTTC.

The chain uses TRBV28 and TRBJ2-1, with D tentatively TRBD2 (6 bases). The germline V gene encodes CDR1 MDHEN and CDR2 SYDVKM. CDR3 length: 16 amino acids. With 6 bases removed from V and 0 bases from J, the gap between germline ends came to 15 bases. The DNA of the CDR3 is TGTGCCAGCAGCCCCGGGACTGCCAACTCCTACAATGAGCAGTTCTTC. Protein sequence: CASSPGTANSYNEQFF.

The genes are TRBV7-8 and TRBJ2-2, with 8 bases aligning to TRBD1. There are 15 residues in the CDR3. The germline gives CDR1 SGHVS, CDR2 FQNEAQ. V trimming: 4 bases; J trimming: 6 bases; junction bases outside the gene matches: 7. Here the CDR3 reads CASSSRDRRAGELFF. DNA of the CDR3: TGTGCCAGCAGCTCCCGGGACAGGCGGGCCGGGGAGCTGTTTTTT.

The chain links TRBV30 to TRBJ2-3; 9 nucleotides agree with TRBD2. CDR3 length equals 17 residues. The junction had 9 bases not matched to a gene; V was cut back by 0 bases and J by 2 bases. Germline V lookup: CDR1 GTSNPN, CDR2 SVGIG (reference sequence). In DNA, the CDR3 is TGTGCCTGGAGTGTACGTCTACTAGCGGGTGTCACAGATACGCAGTATTTT. This translates into CAWSVRLLAGVTDTQYF.

The J gene is TRBJ2-1, the V gene TRBV5-1, with 12 positions matching TRBD2. The CDR3 covers 20 residues. Germline CDR1 SGHRS, CDR2 YFSETQ. Trimming took 0 bases from V and 11 from J; bases not matched to a gene: 21. The CDR3: CASSLALAGGRPLMGPKQFF. The CDR3 DNA sequence: TGCGCCAGCAGCTTGGCCCTAGCGGGGGGGCGACCTCTAATGGGGCCGAAGCAGTTCTTC.

This clone was seen repeatedly, ten times or more. The V and J genes are TRBV7-9 and TRBJ2-5, with TRBD2 identical over 14 bases. This CDR3 comprises 17 residues. CDR1 and CDR2 (germline): SEHNR, FQNEAQ (reference sequence). V dropped 5 bases and J dropped 5; count of bases not matched to a gene: 10. CDR3 coding DNA: TGTGCCAGCAGCCTGGGACTAGCGGGAGTATTAGGGGAGACCCAGTACTTC. It is translated as CASSLGLAGVLGETQYF.

The table lists this clone with a count of one. CDR3 DNA: TGTGCCAGCAGCTCCATGCGCAACAGGGTGTTCAACAATGAGCAGTTCTTC. Protein: CASSSMRNRVFNNEQFF. V usage is TRBV6-2 or TRBV6-3 and J usage is TRBJ2-1; possible D gene TRBD1, 6 bases. Looked up from germline, CDR1 is MNHEY and CDR2 is SVGEGT. The V end was cut by 6 bases, the J end by 5 bases, with 23 bases between. The CDR3 spans 17 residues.

V and J are TRBV7-2 and TRBJ2-7, with 8 bases lining up with TRBD1. With 4 bases clipped from V and 6 bases from J, the junction kept 8 bases outside the gene matches. The CDR3 is 14 residues long. CDR1 SGHTA and CDR2 FQGNSA come from the germline V gene. The CDR3 spells CASSSRQGISEQYF. The CDR3 DNA follows: TGTGCCAGCAGCTCCCGACAGGGGATAAGCGAGCAGTACTTC.

The chain links TRBV19 to TRBJ2-2; D is ambiguous. This CDR3 region has 14 residues. Germline CDR1 is LNHDA and CDR2 is SQIVND (reference sequence). Trimming removed 7 bases at V and 1 base at J, with 10 bases between. As DNA, the CDR3 is TGTGCCAGTATTAAAGCTAGGAACACCGGGGAGCTGTTTTTT. Amino acid sequence: CASIKARNTGELFF.

The rearrangement joins TRBV19 to TRBJ1-1; D call uncertain. Trimming removed 3 bases at V and 12 bases at J, with 14 bases between. The germline gives CDR1 LNHDA, CDR2 SQIVND (reference sequence). This CDR3 comprises 12 residues. CDR3 DNA: TGTGCCAGTAGTATGCGGAGTGGCCAGACTTTCTTT. It specifies CASSMRSGQTFF.

This rearrangement joins TRBV9 to TRBJ2-3; TRBD1 agrees at 9 bases. This CDR3 is built from 15 residues. Per the germline V gene, CDR1 is SGDLS and CDR2 is YYNGEE. J was trimmed by 4 bases and V by 4 bases; bases with no gene match: 7. CDR3 bases: TGTGCCAGCAGCACTCGGACAGGGGAAGCAGATACGCAGTATTTT. It yields the protein CASSTRTGEADTQYF.